This T cell receptor beta chain was sequenced during a study of T cell repertoires in cytomegalovirus infection. About the research overall: Public TCR beta signatures marked donors with CMV infection and the matching HLA. Study-wide results and limits: Carriage of CMV together with the relevant HLA was identifiable through cumulative public TCR beta family frequency.

Germline CDR1 KGHSH, CDR2 LQKENI. V was shortened by 2 bases and J by 9 bases, with 20 bases between the two germline ends. This CDR3 comprises 16 residues. Turning to this clonotype: Its antigen is not identified.

MiXCR, run by TCRdb on the reads, gives a single entry per CDR3 protein. The sample yields 550,000 to 850,000 distinct CDR3 sequences, approximately 33% seen once. The receptor's source is a human donor in good health (CMV status not recorded). Some clones in this sample may be carry-over from other donors' samples. The material sequenced was cultured PBMCs, taken from culture after CMV antigen stimulation. The rearrangement joins TRBV18 to TRBJ1-5; D is ambiguous. The CDR3 DNA reads as TGTGCCAGCTCACCAAAGGCCGCCCCGACAATAAGGCCCCAGCATTTT. This sequence encodes CASSPKAAPTIRPQHF.